The TCR beta chain described here comes from a study of patients and donors after allogeneic stem cell transplantation. TCRdb reprocessed the RT-PCR reads via MiXCR and lists one record per CDR3 protein. The table lists about a million distinct CDR3 sequences, approximately 19% of them singletons. With 0 bases removed from V and 7 bases from J, the gap between germline ends came to 6 bases. The CDR3 contains 12 residues. Germline V gene data show CDR1 as MNHEY and CDR2 as SVGAGI. The specimen was blood, either unsorted or a sorted T cell fraction (not recorded which). This chain uses TRBV6-5 with TRBJ1-1; tentatively, D is TRBD1 (5 bases). The TCR comes from a human donor who was either an allogeneic HSCT recipient or a stem cell or donor lymphocyte infusion donor (not recorded which). It is not recorded whose cells these are; they may come from a transplant donor. The CDR3 sequence: CASSYSGGEAFF. The DNA for the CDR3 is TGTGCCAGCAGTTACTCGGGGGGTGAAGCTTTCTTT.